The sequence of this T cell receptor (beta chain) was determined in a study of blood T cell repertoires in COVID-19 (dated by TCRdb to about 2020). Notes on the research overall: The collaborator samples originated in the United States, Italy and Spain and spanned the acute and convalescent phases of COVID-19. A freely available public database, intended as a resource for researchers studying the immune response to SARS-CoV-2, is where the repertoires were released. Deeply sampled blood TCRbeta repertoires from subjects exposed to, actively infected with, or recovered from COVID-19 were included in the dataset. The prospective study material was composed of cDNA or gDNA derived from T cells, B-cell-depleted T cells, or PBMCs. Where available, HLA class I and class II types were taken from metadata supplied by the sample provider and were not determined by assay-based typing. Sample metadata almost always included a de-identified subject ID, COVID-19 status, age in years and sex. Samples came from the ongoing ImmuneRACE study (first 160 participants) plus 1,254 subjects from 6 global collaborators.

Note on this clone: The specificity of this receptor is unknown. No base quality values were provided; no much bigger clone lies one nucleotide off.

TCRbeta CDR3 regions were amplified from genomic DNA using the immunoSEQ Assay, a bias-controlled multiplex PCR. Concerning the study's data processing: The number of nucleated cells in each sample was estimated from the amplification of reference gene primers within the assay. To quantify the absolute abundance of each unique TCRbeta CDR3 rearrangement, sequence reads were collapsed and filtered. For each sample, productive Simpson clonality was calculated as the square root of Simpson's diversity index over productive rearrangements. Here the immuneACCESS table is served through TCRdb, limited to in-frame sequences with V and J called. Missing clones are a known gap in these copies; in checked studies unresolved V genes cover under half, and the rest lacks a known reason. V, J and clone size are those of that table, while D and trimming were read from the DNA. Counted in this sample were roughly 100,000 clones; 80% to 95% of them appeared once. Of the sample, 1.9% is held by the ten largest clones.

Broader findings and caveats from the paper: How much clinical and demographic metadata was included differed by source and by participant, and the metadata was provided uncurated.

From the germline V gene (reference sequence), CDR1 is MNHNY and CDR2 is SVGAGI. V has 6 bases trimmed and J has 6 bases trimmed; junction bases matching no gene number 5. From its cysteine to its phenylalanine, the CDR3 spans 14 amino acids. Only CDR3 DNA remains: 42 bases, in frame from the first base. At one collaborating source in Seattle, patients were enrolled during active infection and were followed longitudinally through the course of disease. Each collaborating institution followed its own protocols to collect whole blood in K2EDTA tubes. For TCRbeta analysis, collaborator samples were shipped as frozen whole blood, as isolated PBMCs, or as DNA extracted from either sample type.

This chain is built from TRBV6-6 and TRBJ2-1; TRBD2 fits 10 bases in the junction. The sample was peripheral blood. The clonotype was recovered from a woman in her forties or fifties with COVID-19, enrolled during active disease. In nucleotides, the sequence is TGTGCCAGCAGATCCGGGACTAGCGTCAATGAGCAGTTCTTC. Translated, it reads CASRSGTSVNEQFF.